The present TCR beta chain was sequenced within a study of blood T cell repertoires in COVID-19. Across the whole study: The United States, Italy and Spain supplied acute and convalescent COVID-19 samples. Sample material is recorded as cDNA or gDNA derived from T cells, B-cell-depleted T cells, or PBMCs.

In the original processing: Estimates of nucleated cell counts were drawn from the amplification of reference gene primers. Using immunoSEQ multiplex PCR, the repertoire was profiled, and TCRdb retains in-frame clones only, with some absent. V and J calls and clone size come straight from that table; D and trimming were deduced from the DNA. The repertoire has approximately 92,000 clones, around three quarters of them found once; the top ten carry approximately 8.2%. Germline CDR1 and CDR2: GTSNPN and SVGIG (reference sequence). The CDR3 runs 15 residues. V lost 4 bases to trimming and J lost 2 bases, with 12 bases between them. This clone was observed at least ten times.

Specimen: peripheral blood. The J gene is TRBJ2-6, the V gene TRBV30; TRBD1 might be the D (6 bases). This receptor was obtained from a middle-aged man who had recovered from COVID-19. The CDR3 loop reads CAWTLGGTGANVLTF. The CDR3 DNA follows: TGTGCCTGGACCCTAGGGGGAACTGGGGCCAACGTCCTGACTTTC.